Shown below are 5 T cell receptor beta chains from a single sample sequenced in a study of blood T cell dynamics during melanoma immunotherapy. Indicated time point: pre-treatment baseline. Measured with immunoSEQ multiplex PCR; TCRdb has only the in-frame clones, and not every one. The top ten hold more than 8.5% of the sample, which has under 15,000 clones, approximately 84% seen once. The input for sequencing was blood, taken from a patient treated with checkpoint blockade. The receptor set was obtained from a human donor with melanoma.

The chain links TRBV4-2 to TRBJ1-2, with D possibly matching TRBD1 (5 bases). CDR1 LGHNA and CDR2 YNFKEQ come from the germline V gene. V shed 0 bases and J shed 4 bases, with 9 bases lying between them. The CDR3 runs 14 residues. The DNA of the CDR3 is TGTGCCAGCAGCCAAGAAGGGGACGGCTATGGCTACACCTTC. As protein: CASSQEGDGYGYTF.

The sample holds one count of this clone. The gene calls are TRBV5-5 and TRBJ1-1; D remains unclear. Germline V gene sequence: CDR1 SGHKS, CDR2 YYEKEE (reference sequence). V shed 0 bases and J shed 5 bases, with 14 bases lying between them. The CDR3 loop spans 15 amino acids. The CDR3 protein is CASSLARGILTEAFF. The CDR3 nucleotides read TGTGCCAGCAGCTTGGCACGAGGGATTTTAACTGAAGCTTTCTTT. Drawing the rest from reference TRBV5-5 and TRBJ1-1, the complete variable domain is DAGVTQSPTHLIKTRGQQVTLRCSPISGHKSVSWYQQVLGQGPQFIFQYYEKEERGRGNFPDRFSARQFPNYSSELNVNALLLGDSALYLCASSLARGILTEAFFGQGTRLTVV.

The chain combines TRBV19 with TRBJ1-2; a weak D match, TRBD1 (5 bases). V lost 6 bases to trimming and J lost 4 bases, with 9 bases between them. Per germline, CDR1 LNHDA and CDR2 SQIVND (reference sequence). The CDR3 length is 12 residues. CDR3 in DNA: TGTGCCAGTAGAGACAGTTCCTATGGCTACACCTTC. Its protein is CASRDSSYGYTF.

A few counts support this clone. The V and J genes are TRBV19 and TRBJ2-1, with D perhaps TRBD1 or TRBD2 (6 bases each). Trimming removed 3 bases from V and 3 bases from J, with 12 bases in between. The length of the CDR3 is 15 residues. Germline V gene data show CDR1 as LNHDA and CDR2 as SQIVND (reference sequence). The CDR3 spells CASSIGGPNYNEQFF. CDR3 coding DNA: TGTGCCAGTAGTATTGGGGGGCCAAACTACAATGAGCAGTTCTTC.

The chain is built from TRBV11-3 and TRBJ2-5, with TRBD2 as a possible D gene (5 bases). CDR3 size: 15 residues. Germline V lookup: CDR1 SGHNT, CDR2 YENEEA. V was pared by 4 bases and J by 7 bases, with 19 bases between. DNA of the CDR3: TGTGCCAGCAGCTCGGTACCCGGTCCCGCGGGGACCCAGTACTTC. Its translation is CASSSVPGPAGTQYF.